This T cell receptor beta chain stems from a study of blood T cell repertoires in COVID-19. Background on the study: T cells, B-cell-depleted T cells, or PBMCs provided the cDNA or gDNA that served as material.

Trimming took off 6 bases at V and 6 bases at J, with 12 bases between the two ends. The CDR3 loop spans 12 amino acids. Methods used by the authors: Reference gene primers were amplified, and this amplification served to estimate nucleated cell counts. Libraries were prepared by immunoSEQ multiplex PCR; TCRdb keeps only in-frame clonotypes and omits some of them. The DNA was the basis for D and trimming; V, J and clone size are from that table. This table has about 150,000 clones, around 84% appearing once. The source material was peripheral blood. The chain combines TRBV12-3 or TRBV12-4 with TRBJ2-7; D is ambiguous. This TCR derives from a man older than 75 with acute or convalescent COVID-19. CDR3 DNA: TGTGCCAGCAGCCTTAGGCGGCTCGAGCAGTACTTC. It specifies CASSLRRLEQYF.